The 12 T cell receptor beta chains below come from one sample, sequenced in a study of shared clonotypes between healthy human individuals. Cells designated naive CD8 were CD45RO-negative and were positively selected for CCR7, with terminally differentiated effector memory CD45RA+ cells excluded. Assay: immunoSEQ multiplex PCR; the TCRdb copy retains only in-frame clones and omits some. The sample consists of millions of clones, about 93% of them appearing once. Sequenced sample: naive CD8+ T cells from PBMCs. The receptor source for this set is a man younger than 35 in good health. Some clones in this sample may be carry-over from other donors' samples.

A note on this clone: Other DNA sequences from this sample encode an identical CDR3 as well. The V call is TRBV27, the J call TRBJ2-7, with 14 bases identical to TRBD2. V was pared by 8 bases and J by 3 bases, with 3 bases of the junction left unmatched. The CDR3 loop spans 14 amino acids. In germline, CDR1 is MNHEY, CDR2 SMNVEV (reference sequence). CDR3 sequence: CASGLAGGLYEQYF. The CDR3 DNA is TGTGCCAGCGGACTAGCGGGAGGCCTCTACGAGCAGTACTTC.

Here the CDR3 reads CASSYHNTGELFF. CDR3 coding DNA: TGTGCCAGCAGCTATCATAACACCGGGGAGCTGTTTTTT. The chain has TRBV11-2 and TRBJ2-2, with D hard to call. CDR1 and CDR2 (germline): SGHAT, FQNNGV. Trimming shortened V by 4 bases and J by 2 bases, and 5 bases separated the two germline ends. The CDR3 has 13 amino acids.

V is TRBV7-9 and J is TRBJ1-1; possible D gene TRBD1, 6 bases. Looked up from germline, CDR1 is SEHNR and CDR2 is FQNEAQ (reference sequence). CDR3 length: 16 residues. Deletions cut 11 bases from V and 6 bases from J, with 28 bases between. This CDR3 reads CAVLRGDNKRGAEAFF. CDR3 DNA sequence: TGTGCCGTCCTTCGGGGGGACAACAAGAGAGGGGCTGAAGCTTTCTTT.

The CDR3 DNA is TGCGCCAGCAGCTTGGCAAGGGCGGAGAAGGCGGCCAATGAGCAGTTCTTC. It is translated as CASSLARAEKAANEQFF. This chain joins TRBV5-1 and TRBJ2-1; D unclear. The germline V gene has CDR1 SGHRS and CDR2 YFSETQ. The length of the CDR3 is 17 residues. V was cut by 0 bases and J by 6 bases, with 19 bases left in between.

This chain connects TRBV7-9 to TRBJ2-7; D perhaps matches TRBD2 (6 bases). Germline CDR1 reads SEHNR; CDR2 reads FQNEAQ (reference sequence). This CDR3 region has 16 residues. Trimming left V 5 bases short and J 2 bases short, with 19 bases between. Here the CDR3 reads CASSPWSGTGAYEQYF. The CDR3 region has the DNA TGTGCCAGCAGCCCCTGGTCCGGGACTGGAGCCTACGAGCAGTACTTC.

This chain joins TRBV27 and TRBJ1-2, with 7 bases lining up with TRBD1. Germline V gene sequence: CDR1 MNHEY, CDR2 SMNVEV (reference sequence). Trimming took 5 bases from V and 4 from J; bases not matched to a gene: 7. There are 14 residues in the CDR3. This chain's CDR3 is CASSISGTAYGYTF. In DNA form, the CDR3 reads TGTGCCAGCAGTATCTCCGGGACAGCCTATGGCTACACCTTC.

The chain combines TRBV19 with TRBJ1-2; 8 bases match TRBD1. V lost 3 bases and J lost 2; bases outside the gene matches: 11. Germline loops: CDR1 LNHDA, CDR2 SQIVND (reference sequence). This CDR3 is 17 amino acids long. CDR3: CASSILVSGQGNYGYTF. The CDR3 coding sequence is TGTGCCAGTAGTATCCTCGTTAGTGGACAGGGCAACTATGGCTACACCTTC.

The chain uses TRBV28 and TRBJ2-7; the match to TRBD1 covers 7 bases. The junction had 8 bases not matched to a gene; V was cut back by 5 bases and J by 4 bases. CDR1 is MDHEN, CDR2 SYDVKM, per germline. This CDR3 has 14 residues. This CDR3 reads CASSNRDSAYEQYF. The CDR3, as DNA: TGTGCCAGCAGTAACCGGGACAGCGCATACGAGCAGTACTTC.

V is TRBV7-8 and J is TRBJ2-3; TRBD2 is a possible D gene (5 bases). The CDR3 has 16 amino acids. V dropped 5 bases and J dropped 0 bases, with 15 bases sitting between them. Germline V gene lookup returns CDR1 SGHVS and CDR2 FQNEAQ. CDR3 amino acids: CASSLVGVSSTDTQYF. In DNA, the CDR3 is TGTGCCAGCAGCCTCGTGGGAGTTTCTAGCACAGATACGCAGTATTTT.

The chain couples TRBV27 to TRBJ2-7; 11 nucleotides agree with TRBD1. V lost 1 base, J lost 5 bases, and 4 bases stayed unmatched. CDR1 MNHEY and CDR2 SMNVEV come from the germline V gene (reference sequence). CDR3 length: 15 residues. For the CDR3, the DNA is TGTGCCAGCAGTTTATGGGCGGGACAGGGGGACGAGCAGTACTTC. Encoded protein: CASSLWAGQGDEQYF.

The chain links TRBV29-1 to TRBJ2-3, with 10 nucleotides matching TRBD2. This CDR3 comprises 12 residues. CDR1 is SQVTM, CDR2 ANQGSEA, per germline. V shed 5 bases and J 5 bases; nucleotides not matched to a gene: 1. CDR3 in amino acids: CSVLAGVDTQYF. Here the CDR3 DNA reads TGCAGCGTTCTAGCGGGAGTAGATACGCAGTATTTT.

J is TRBJ1-5 and V is TRBV15; unclear D gene. Trimming removed 3 bases from V and 6 bases from J, with 15 bases in between. CDR1 LNHNV and CDR2 YYDKDF come from the germline V gene (reference sequence). CDR3 size: 15 residues. This CDR3 reads CATSSPRHGSQPQHF. The CDR3 bases are TGTGCCACCAGCAGTCCGAGGCATGGGAGTCAGCCCCAGCATTTT.